Below, 4 T cell receptor beta chains from the same sample are listed, as sequenced in a study of T cells after yellow fever vaccination. TCRdb itself ran the 5' RACE reads through MiXCR, one entry per CDR3 protein. The table shows around 26,000 distinct CDR3 sequences, with 3.4% occurring only once. The sample was PBMCs, either bulk or a sorted T-cell subset (CD4+, CD8+, memory, or dextramer-sorted; not recorded which), taken approximately 40 days after the first yellow fever vaccination. The receptor set was obtained from a man younger than 30 who received the YFV17D yellow fever vaccine.

This clonotype was detected ten times or more. CDR3 in DNA: TGTGCCAGCAGCTTTAGAACCCAACAGCCCCAGCATTTT. Protein product: CASSFRTQQPQHF. The V call is TRBV11-1, the J call TRBJ1-5; D is uncertain. The CDR3 is 13 amino acids. V was pared by 3 bases and J by 7 bases, with 10 bases between. Germline V gene data show CDR1 as SGHAT and CDR2 as FQDESV (reference sequence).

This clonotype has at least ten counts. V is TRBV6-5 and J is TRBJ2-7; 10 bases are shared with TRBD2. J gave up 4 bases and V 0 bases, and 6 bases lay outside the gene matches. The CDR3 has 16 residues. Germline-derived CDR1 and CDR2 are MNHEY and SVGAGI. CDR3 sequence reads: CASSYSIGSGGYEQYF. DNA of the CDR3: TGTGCCAGCAGTTACTCGATAGGTAGCGGGGGGTACGAGCAGTACTTC.

This clonotype counts as medium-sized. The rearrangement joins TRBV4-2 to TRBJ2-7; TRBD2 matches 10 bases. Trimming took 0 bases from V and 3 from J; bases not matched to a gene: 2. Germline values: CDR1 LGHNA, CDR2 YNFKEQ. This CDR3 contains 15 residues. For the CDR3, the DNA is TGTGCCAGCAGCCAAGATTTAGCGGGGGGCTACGAGCAGTACTTC. Its protein product is CASSQDLAGGYEQYF.

This clonotype occurred many times. The rearrangement links TRBV11-1 to TRBJ2-3; 10 nucleotides line up with TRBD1. The CDR3 has 15 residues. Germline CDR1 and CDR2: SGHAT and FQDESV (reference sequence). The V segment lost 5 bases and the J segment 2 bases; nucleotides outside the gene matches: 4. CDR3 nucleotide sequence: TGTGCCAGCAGCCCCGGGACAGGGGTCACAGATACGCAGTATTTT. Protein sequence: CASSPGTGVTDTQYF. The entire variable domain, with the rest obtained from reference TRBV11-1 and TRBJ2-3, is as follows: EAEVAQSPRYKITEKSQAVAFWCDPISGHATLYWYRQILGQGPELLVQFQDESVVDDSQLPKDRFSAERLKGVDSTLKIQPAELGDSAMYLCASSPGTGVTDTQYFGPGTRLTVL.